This T cell receptor beta chain was documented in a study of cytotoxic CD8 clonotypes in ibrutinib-treated CLL. Trimming removed 6 bases from V and 2 bases from J, with 8 bases in between. In germline, CDR1 is MNHNS, CDR2 SASEGT. This CDR3 has 12 amino acids. Sequencing was performed with immunoSEQ multiplex PCR; in TCRdb, only in-frame clones are kept and a portion is missing. Among 150,000 to 200,000 clones, roughly 90% were seen once, and the ten largest hold around 3.1%. The TCR comes from a human donor with chronic lymphocytic leukemia. The sequences come from PBMCs, collected at disease progression, from a patient treated with ibrutinib. The chain couples TRBV6-1 to TRBJ2-7; D ambiguous. For the CDR3, the DNA is TGTGCCAGCAGCAAAGAGGCCTACGAGCAGTACTTC. Amino acid sequence: CASSKEAYEQYF.